The clone carrying this TCR beta chain is medium-sized by share. Its antigen is as yet unknown. The sample originates from a study of metastatic and nonmetastatic thyroid tumors. Study context: Repertoires from blood and tumor or nodule tissue of malignant and benign thyroid patients were compared.

Authors' processing steps: CDR3 differences across clinicopathological groups were used to build a distant-metastasis classifier for papillary thyroid cancer. MiXCR was used by TCRdb to re-call the PCR reads. TCRdb, rather than the study authors, made the V and J calls. Here the sample spans 26,000 or so clones, around 4% being singletons. Per the germline V gene, CDR1 is MNHEY and CDR2 is SVGEGT. V lost 2 bases and J lost 4; bases outside the gene matches: 0. The CDR3 length is 14 residues. General study findings and limits: TCR beta diversity was reportedly significantly higher in malignant thyroid tumors than benign nodules, in blood and tumor.

Every patient underwent thyroid surgery untreated. The rearrangement joins TRBV6-2 or TRBV6-3 to TRBJ2-3; TRBD2 matches 10 bases. Sequencing was done on a sample of blood. The receptor was derived from a male donor with papillary thyroid cancer or a benign thyroid nodule (not recorded which). Some clones in this sample may be carry-over from other donors' samples. The CDR3, as DNA: TGTGCCAGCAGTTACGGGACTAGCGCAGATACGCAGTATTTT. Amino acid sequence: CASSYGTSADTQYF.